Given below is one T cell receptor (beta chain) in context. Its antigen is not identified. The sample is drawn from a study of T cell responses to AZD1222 COVID-19 vaccine. Study-wide results and limits: Baseline testing showed seropositivity in only 6 or 7 AZD1222 recipients. Within unmutated variant regions lay the reported targets of nearly half of spike-specific TCRs. Sampling captured repertoires only after the peak T cell response.

The method was immunoSEQ multiplex PCR; TCRdb's version includes in-frame clones alone and lacks a portion of them. Of approximately 100,000 clones in the sample, less than 90% were seen once. The CDR3 spans 15 residues. The junction had 5 bases not matched to a gene; V was cut back by 3 bases and J by 4 bases. CDR1 and CDR2 (germline): KGHSH, LQKENI. The genes are TRBV18 and TRBJ1-4; 7 nucleotides line up with TRBD1. This material consisted of peripheral blood, taken on day 0 of AZD1222 vaccination. The sequence was obtained from an adult in good health. The CDR3 protein is CASSPPGQDNEKLFF. The CDR3 DNA reads as TGTGCCAGCTCACCGCCCGGACAGGATAATGAAAAACTGTTTTTT.